This T cell receptor beta chain was retrieved from a study of control samples from healthy donors and cancer patients. The assay was immunoSEQ multiplex PCR, and TCRdb's table has in-frame clones only and misses some. The sample yields about 100,000 clones, under 95% seen once. The germline V gene encodes CDR1 LNHDA and CDR2 SQIVND (reference sequence). The germline V and J ends were trimmed by 3 bases and 6 bases, with 15 bases remaining between them. The CDR3 length is 15 residues. The rearrangement uses TRBV19 and TRBJ1-5, with D hard to call. The material sequenced was blood. The sequence was obtained from a woman between 18 and 29 years old in good health. In nucleotides, the CDR3 is TGTGCCAGTAGTATTACAGAAACGATAGGTCAGCCCCAGCATTTT. This gives the protein CASSITETIGQPQHF.